This entry concerns a single T cell receptor beta chain. Losses at the gene ends were 8 bases for V and 6 bases for J; bases not matched to a gene: 7. CDR3 size: 13 residues. From germline, CDR1 is MNHEY and CDR2 SVGAGI. This specimen belongs to a study of blood T cell repertoires in COVID-19. About the study: COVID-19 samples collected from the United States, Italy and Spain covered acute and convalescent phases. Nucleic acid was either cDNA or gDNA, and it came from T cells, B-cell-depleted T cells, or PBMCs.

Data came from immunoSEQ multiplex PCR; TCRdb stores just in-frame clones and leaves some out. The sample holds roughly 400,000 clones, 89% seen once. Input material: PBMCs or T cells enriched from blood (not recorded which). The chain is built from TRBV6-5 and TRBJ2-7; 10 positions match TRBD1. The receptor was derived from a woman younger than 45 who had recovered from COVID-19. The CDR3 nucleotides read TGTGCCAGCGGGGGACAGGGGCTCGGCGAGCAGTACTTC. Amino acids: CASGGQGLGEQYF.